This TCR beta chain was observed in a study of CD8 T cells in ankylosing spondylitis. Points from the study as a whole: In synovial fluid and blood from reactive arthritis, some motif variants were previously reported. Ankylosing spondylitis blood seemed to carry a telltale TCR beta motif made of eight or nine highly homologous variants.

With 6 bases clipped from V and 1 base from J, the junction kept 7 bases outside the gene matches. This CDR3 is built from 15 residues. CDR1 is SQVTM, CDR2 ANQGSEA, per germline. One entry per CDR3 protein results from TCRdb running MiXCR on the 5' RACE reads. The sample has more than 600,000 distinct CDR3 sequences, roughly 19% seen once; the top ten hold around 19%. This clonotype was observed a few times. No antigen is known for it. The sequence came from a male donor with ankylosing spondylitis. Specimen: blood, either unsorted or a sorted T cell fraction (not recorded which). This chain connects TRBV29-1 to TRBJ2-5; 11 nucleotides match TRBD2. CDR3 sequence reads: CSVYGLAGLQETQYF. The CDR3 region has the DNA TGCAGCGTATACGGACTAGCGGGCCTCCAAGAGACCCAGTACTTC.